These 10 T cell receptor beta chains originate from one sample sequenced in a study of technical replicates of blood from several donors. TCRdb's copy holds only in-frame clones and misses some; the assay was immunoSEQ multiplex PCR. Here the sample spans just under 85,000 clones, more than 80% being singletons. The specimen was T cells isolated from PBMCs. These receptors were taken from a human donor in good health.

The gene calls are TRBV11-2 and TRBJ2-7; 13 bases line up with TRBD2. Germline CDR1 SGHAT, CDR2 FQNNGV. The CDR3 contains 16 residues. V was pared by 5 bases and J by 2 bases, with 6 bases of the junction left unmatched. The CDR3 DNA reads as TGTGCCAGCAGCCAGGGACTAGCGGGGAAAGCCTACGAGCAGTACTTC. It translates to CASSQGLAGKAYEQYF.

This chain uses TRBV11-3 with TRBJ1-3, with D unresolved. Trimming removed 2 bases at V and 0 bases at J, with 11 bases between. Germline V gene sequence: CDR1 SGHNT, CDR2 YENEEA. CDR3 size: 16 residues. DNA of the CDR3: TGTGCCAGCAGCTTATCCCTTGCGAGCTCTGGAAACACCATATATTTT. This gives the protein CASSLSLASSGNTIYF. The variable domain in full, completed from reference TRBV11-3 and TRBJ1-3, reads EAGVVQSPRYKIIEKKQPVAFWCNPISGHNTLYWYLQNLGQGPELLIRYENEEAVDDSQLPKDRFSAERLKGVDSTLKIQPAELGDSAVYLCASSLSLASSGNTIYFGEGSWLTVV.

The chain uses TRBV28 and TRBJ2-7; D not certain. The CDR3 is 13 residues long. CDR1 and CDR2 from the germline V gene are MDHEN and SYDVKM. V shed 4 bases and J shed 4 bases, with 11 bases lying between them. The CDR3 reads CASSSLWSYEQYF. DNA of the CDR3: TGTGCCAGCAGTTCCCTTTGGAGTTACGAGCAGTACTTC.

V usage is TRBV18 and J usage is TRBJ1-5, with 8 positions matching TRBD1. CDR3 length equals 20 residues. V lost 3 bases, J lost 0 bases, and 16 bases stayed unmatched. CDR1 and CDR2 from the germline V gene are KGHSH and LQKENI. In DNA form, the CDR3 reads TGTGCCAGCTCACCTTCCGACAGGGGTTCAGGTCGGTATAGCAATCAGCCCCAGCATTTT. It codes for CASSPSDRGSGRYSNQPQHF.

This clone has just one count. As DNA, the CDR3 is TGTGCCAGCAGCTCCCCTCTTGGGGGACTAGCAGCAGATACGCAGTATTTT. Residues: CASSSPLGGLAADTQYF. The rearrangement uses TRBV13 and TRBJ2-3; 9 bases fit TRBD2. This CDR3 contains 17 residues. Germline CDR1 reads PRHDT; CDR2 reads FYEKMQ (reference sequence). V gave up 4 bases and J gave up 4 bases; unmatched junction bases: 12.

The chain combines TRBV18 with TRBJ2-2, with a possible D match to TRBD1 (6 bases). V lost 3 bases, J lost 6 bases, and 14 bases lay in between. Germline CDR1 KGHSH, CDR2 LQKENI. This CDR3 comprises 15 residues. CDR3 DNA sequence: TGTGCCAGCTCACCGCCGACAGGCTTTGCCGGGGAGCTGTTTTTT. It is translated as CASSPPTGFAGELFF.

CDR3 bases: TGTGCCAGCAGCCGACAGGGACAATACGAGCAGTACTTC. Its translation: CASSRQGQYEQYF. V gene TRBV5-4 combines with J gene TRBJ2-7; 7 nucleotides align to TRBD1. V shed 4 bases, J shed 4 bases, and the junction held 5 bases outside the gene matches. Germline V gene sequence: CDR1 SGHNT, CDR2 YYREEE (reference sequence). This CDR3 comprises 13 residues.

The V gene is TRBV5-1, the J gene TRBJ2-5; possibly TRBD1 for D (5 bases). Trimming took 0 bases from V and 5 from J, leaving 5 bases between them. The CDR3 sequence is 12 residues long. The germline V gene has CDR1 SGHRS and CDR2 YFSETQ. CDR3 protein: CASSLEGETQYF. CDR3 nucleotides: TGCGCCAGCAGCTTGGAGGGGGAGACCCAGTACTTC.

This clone came up once. The CDR3 DNA reads as TGCGCCAGCAGCTTTGGCCTAGCGGAAGAGACCCAGTACTTC. Protein product: CASSFGLAEETQYF. This chain joins TRBV5-1 and TRBJ2-5, with 7 bases identical to TRBD2. The CDR3 runs 14 residues. Germline loops: CDR1 SGHRS, CDR2 YFSETQ. Trimming at V came to 2 bases and at J to 3 bases, leaving 4 bases not matched to a gene.

The gene calls are TRBV4-1 and TRBJ2-7; 8 positions match TRBD1. Germline lookup yields CDR1 MGHRA and CDR2 YSYEKL. The CDR3 covers 17 residues. V dropped 1 base and J dropped 3; count of bases not matched to a gene: 11. CDR3 in amino acids: CASSQGWIRGPIYEQYF. CDR3 sequence (DNA): TGCGCCAGCAGCCAAGGGTGGATCAGGGGGCCCATCTACGAGCAGTACTTC.